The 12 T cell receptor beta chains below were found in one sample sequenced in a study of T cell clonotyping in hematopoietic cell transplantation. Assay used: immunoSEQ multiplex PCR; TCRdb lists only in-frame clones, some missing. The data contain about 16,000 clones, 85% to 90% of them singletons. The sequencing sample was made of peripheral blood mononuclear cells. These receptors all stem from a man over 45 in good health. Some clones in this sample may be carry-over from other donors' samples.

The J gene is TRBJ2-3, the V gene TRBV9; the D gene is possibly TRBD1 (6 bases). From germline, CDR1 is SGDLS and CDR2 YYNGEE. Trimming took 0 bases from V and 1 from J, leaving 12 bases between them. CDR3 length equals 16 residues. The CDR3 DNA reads TGTGCCAGCAGCGTAGAGGGGGATTCGGGCACAGATACGCAGTATTTT. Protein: CASSVEGDSGTDTQYF.

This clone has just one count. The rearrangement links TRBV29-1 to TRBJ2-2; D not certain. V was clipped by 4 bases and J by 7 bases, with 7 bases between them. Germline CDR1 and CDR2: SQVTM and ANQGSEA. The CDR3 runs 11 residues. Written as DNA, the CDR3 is TGCAGCGTTGTGAATGGCGGGGAGCTGTTTTTT. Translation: CSVVNGGELFF.

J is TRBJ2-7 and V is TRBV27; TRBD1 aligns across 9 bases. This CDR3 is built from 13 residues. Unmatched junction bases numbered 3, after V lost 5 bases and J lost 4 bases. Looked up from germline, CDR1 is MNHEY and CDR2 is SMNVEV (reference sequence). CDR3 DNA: TGTGCCAGCAGTGACAGGGGGACATACGAGCAGTACTTC. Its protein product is CASSDRGTYEQYF.

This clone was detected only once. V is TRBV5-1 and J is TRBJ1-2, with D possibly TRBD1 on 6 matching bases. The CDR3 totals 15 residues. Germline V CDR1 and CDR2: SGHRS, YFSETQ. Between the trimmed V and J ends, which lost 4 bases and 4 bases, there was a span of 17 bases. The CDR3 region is CASSVRTGAPYGYTF. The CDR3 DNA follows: TGCGCCAGCAGCGTGCGTACGGGGGCCCCCTATGGCTACACCTTC.

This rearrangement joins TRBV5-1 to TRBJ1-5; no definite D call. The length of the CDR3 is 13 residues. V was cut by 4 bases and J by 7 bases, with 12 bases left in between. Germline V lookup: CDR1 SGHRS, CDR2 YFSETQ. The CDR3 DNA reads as TGCGCCAGCAGCCTGGACCTTACACAGCCCCAGCATTTT. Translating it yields CASSLDLTQPQHF.

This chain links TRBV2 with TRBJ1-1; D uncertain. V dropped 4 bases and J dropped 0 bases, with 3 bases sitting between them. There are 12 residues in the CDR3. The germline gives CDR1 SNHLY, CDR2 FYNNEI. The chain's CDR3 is CASSAVNTEAFF. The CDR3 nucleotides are TGTGCCAGCAGTGCCGTGAACACTGAAGCTTTCTTT.

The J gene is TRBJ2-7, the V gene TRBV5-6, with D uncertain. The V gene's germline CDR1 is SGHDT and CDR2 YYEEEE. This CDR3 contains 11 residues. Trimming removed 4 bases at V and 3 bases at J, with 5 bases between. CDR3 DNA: TGTGCCAGCAGCACGGGCTACGAGCAGTACTTC. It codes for CASSTGYEQYF.

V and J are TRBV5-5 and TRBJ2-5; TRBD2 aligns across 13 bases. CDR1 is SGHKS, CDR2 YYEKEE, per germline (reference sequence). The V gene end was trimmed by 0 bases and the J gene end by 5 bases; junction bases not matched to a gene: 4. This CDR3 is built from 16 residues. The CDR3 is CASSLELAGGRETQYF. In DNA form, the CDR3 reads TGTGCCAGCAGCTTGGAACTAGCGGGGGGGCGGGAGACCCAGTACTTC.

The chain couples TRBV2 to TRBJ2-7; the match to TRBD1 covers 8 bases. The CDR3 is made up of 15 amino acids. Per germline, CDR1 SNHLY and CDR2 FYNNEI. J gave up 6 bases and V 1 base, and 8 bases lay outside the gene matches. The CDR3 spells CASSEVSQGASEQYF. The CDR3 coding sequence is TGTGCCAGCAGTGAAGTTAGTCAGGGGGCAAGCGAGCAGTACTTC.

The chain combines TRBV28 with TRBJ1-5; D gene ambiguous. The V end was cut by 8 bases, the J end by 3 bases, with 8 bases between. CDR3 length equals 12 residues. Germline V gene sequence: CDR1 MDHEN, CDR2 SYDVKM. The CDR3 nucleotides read TGTGCCAGCCACGGACCCAATCAGCCCCAGCATTTT. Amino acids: CASHGPNQPQHF.

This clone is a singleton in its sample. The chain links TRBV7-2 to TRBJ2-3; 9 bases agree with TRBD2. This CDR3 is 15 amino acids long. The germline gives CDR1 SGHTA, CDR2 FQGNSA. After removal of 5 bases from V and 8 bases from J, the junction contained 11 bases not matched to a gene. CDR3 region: CASSPAGGPWGTQYF. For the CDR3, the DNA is TGTGCCAGCAGCCCGGCGGGGGGGCCCTGGGGTACGCAGTATTTT.

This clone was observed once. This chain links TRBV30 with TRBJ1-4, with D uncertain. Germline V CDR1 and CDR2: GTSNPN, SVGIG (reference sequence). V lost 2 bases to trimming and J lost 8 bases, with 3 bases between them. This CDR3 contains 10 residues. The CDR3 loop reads CAWSREKLFF. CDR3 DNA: TGTGCCTGGAGTCGGGAAAAACTGTTTTTT.